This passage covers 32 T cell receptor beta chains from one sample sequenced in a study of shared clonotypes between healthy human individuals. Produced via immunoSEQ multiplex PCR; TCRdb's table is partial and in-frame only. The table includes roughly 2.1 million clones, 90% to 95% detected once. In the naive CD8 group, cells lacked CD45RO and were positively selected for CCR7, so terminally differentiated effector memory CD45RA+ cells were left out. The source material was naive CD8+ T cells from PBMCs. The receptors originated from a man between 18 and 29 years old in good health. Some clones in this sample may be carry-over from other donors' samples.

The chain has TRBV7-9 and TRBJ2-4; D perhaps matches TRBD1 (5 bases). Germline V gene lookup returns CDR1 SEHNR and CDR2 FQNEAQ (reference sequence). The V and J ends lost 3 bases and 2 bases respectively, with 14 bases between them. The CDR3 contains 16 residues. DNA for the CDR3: TGTGCCAGCAGCTTGCTGTTCAGGGATTCCAAAAACATTCAGTACTTC. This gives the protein CASSLLFRDSKNIQYF.

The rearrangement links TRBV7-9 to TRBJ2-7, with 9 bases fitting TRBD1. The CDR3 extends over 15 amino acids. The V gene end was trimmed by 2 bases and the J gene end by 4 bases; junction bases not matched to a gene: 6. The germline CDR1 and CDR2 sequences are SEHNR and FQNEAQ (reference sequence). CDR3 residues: CASSLIWDRAYEQYF. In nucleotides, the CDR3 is TGTGCCAGCAGCTTAATATGGGACAGGGCGTACGAGCAGTACTTC. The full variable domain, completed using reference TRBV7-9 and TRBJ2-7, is DTGVSQNPRHKITKRGQNVTFRCDPISEHNRLYWYRQTLGQGPEFLTYFQNEAQLEKSRLLSDRFSAERPKGSFSTLEIQRTEQGDSAMYLCASSLIWDRAYEQYFGPGTRLTVT.

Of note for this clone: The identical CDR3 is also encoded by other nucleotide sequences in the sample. This chain's CDR3 is CSVEGGSSYNEQFF. CDR3 DNA: TGCAGCGTTGAGGGTGGGAGCTCCTACAATGAGCAGTTCTTC. The chain uses TRBV29-1 and TRBJ2-1; perhaps TRBD2 as D (5 bases). Deletions cut 3 bases from V and 0 bases from J, with 9 bases between. This CDR3 is built from 14 residues. Germline V gives CDR1 SQVTM, CDR2 ANQGSEA.

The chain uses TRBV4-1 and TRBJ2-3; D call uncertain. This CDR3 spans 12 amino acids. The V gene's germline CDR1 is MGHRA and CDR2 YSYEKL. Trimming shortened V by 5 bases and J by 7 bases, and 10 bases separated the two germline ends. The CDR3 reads CASSKHKNTQYF. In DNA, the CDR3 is TGCGCCAGCAGCAAACACAAGAATACGCAGTATTTT.

CDR3 DNA: TGTGCCAGTAGTTCGAGGACAGCCGACCATTCTCGGGGCTCTGGAAACACCATATATTTT. Translation: CASSSRTADHSRGSGNTIYF. This chain uses TRBV19 with TRBJ1-3; tentatively, D is TRBD1 (6 bases). CDR3 size: 20 residues. Trimming took off 5 bases at V and 0 bases at J, with 26 bases between the two ends. Germline CDR1 is LNHDA and CDR2 is SQIVND (reference sequence).

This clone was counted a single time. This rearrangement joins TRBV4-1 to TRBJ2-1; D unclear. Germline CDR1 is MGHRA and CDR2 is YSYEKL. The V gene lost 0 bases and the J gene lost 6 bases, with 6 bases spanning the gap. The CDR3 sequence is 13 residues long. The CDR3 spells CASSQDNSNEQFF. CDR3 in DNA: TGCGCCAGCAGCCAAGATAACAGCAATGAGCAGTTCTTC.

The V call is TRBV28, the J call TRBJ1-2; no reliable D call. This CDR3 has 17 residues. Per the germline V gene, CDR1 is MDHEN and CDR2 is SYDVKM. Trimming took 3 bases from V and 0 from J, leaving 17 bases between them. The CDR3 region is CASSLGGPGMANYGYTF. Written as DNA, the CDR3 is TGTGCCAGCAGTTTGGGAGGCCCCGGGATGGCTAACTATGGCTACACCTTC.

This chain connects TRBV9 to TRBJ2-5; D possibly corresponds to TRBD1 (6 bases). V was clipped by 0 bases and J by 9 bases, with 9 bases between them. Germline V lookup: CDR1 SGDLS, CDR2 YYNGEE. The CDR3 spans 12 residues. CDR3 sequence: CASSVAQGPQYF. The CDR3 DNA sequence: TGTGCCAGCAGCGTAGCTCAGGGGCCCCAGTACTTC.

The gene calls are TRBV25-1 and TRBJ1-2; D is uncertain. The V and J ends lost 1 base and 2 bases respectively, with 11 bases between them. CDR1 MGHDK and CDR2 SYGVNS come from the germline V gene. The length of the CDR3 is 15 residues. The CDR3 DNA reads TGTGCCAGCAGTGAATGGGAGCAACCAAACTATGGCTACACCTTC. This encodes CASSEWEQPNYGYTF.

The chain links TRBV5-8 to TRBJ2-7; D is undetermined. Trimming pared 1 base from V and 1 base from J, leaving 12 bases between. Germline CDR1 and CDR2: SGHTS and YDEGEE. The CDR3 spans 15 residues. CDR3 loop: CASSLPGPPSYEQYF. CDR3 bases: TGTGCCAGCAGCTTGCCAGGACCCCCATCCTACGAGCAGTACTTC.

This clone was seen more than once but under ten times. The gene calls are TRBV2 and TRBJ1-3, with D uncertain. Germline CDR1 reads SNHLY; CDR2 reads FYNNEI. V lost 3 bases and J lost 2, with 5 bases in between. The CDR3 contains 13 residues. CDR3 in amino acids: CASSEAPGNTIYF. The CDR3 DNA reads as TGTGCCAGCAGTGAGGCACCTGGAAACACCATATATTTT.

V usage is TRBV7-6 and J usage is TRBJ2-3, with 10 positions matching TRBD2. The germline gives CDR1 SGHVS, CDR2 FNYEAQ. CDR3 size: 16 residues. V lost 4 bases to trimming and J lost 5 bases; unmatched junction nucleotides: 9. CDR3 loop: CASSWTSGEAGDTQYF. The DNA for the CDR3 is TGTGCCAGCAGCTGGACTAGCGGAGAGGCGGGAGATACGCAGTATTTT. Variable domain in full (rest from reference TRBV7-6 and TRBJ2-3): GAGVSQSPRYKVTKRGQDVALRCDPISGHVSLYWYRQALGQGPEFLTYFNYEAQQDKSGLPNDRFSAERPEGSISTLTIQRTEQRDSAMYRCASSWTSGEAGDTQYFGPGTRLTVL.

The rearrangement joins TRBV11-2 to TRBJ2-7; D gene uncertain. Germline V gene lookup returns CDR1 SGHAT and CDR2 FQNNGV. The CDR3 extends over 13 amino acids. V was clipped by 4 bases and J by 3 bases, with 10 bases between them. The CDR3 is CASSWVKNYEQYF. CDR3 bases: TGTGCCAGCAGCTGGGTGAAGAACTACGAGCAGTACTTC.

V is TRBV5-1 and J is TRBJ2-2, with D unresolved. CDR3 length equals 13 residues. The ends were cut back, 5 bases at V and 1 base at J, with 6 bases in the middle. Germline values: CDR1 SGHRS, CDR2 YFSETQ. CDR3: CASRGLNTGELFF. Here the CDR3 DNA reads TGCGCCAGCAGGGGTCTGAACACCGGGGAGCTGTTTTTT.

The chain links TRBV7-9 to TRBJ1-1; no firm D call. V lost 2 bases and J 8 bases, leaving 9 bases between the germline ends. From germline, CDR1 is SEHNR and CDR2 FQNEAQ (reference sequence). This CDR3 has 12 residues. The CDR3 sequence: CASSLPPIEAFF. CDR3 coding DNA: TGTGCCAGCAGCTTACCACCCATAGAAGCTTTCTTT.

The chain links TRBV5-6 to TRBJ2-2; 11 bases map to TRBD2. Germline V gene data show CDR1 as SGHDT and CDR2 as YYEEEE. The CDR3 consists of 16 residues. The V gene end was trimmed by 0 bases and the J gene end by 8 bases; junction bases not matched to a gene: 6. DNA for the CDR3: TGTGCCAGCAGCTTGGAACTAGCGGGAGAGTTGGGGGAGCTGTTTTTT. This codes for CASSLELAGELGELFF.

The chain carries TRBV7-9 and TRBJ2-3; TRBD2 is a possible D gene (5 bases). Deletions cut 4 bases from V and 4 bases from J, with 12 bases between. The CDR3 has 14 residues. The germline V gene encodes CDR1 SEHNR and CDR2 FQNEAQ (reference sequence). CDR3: CASSSRGPPDTQYF. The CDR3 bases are TGTGCCAGCAGCTCAAGAGGGCCTCCAGATACGCAGTATTTT.

The CDR3 DNA reads TGTGCCAGCAGCCGGAGACTTTCCCCTGAGCAGTTCTTC. Translating it yields CASSRRLSPEQFF. The chain has TRBV7-9 and TRBJ2-1; D ambiguous. This CDR3 is 13 amino acids long. Trimming removed 5 bases from V and 9 bases from J, with 14 bases in between. From germline, CDR1 is SEHNR and CDR2 FQNEAQ (reference sequence).

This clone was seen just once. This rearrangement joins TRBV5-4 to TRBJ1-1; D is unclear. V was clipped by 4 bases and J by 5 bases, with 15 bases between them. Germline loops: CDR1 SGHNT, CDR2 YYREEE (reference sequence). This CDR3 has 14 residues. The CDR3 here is CASSAPEGWTEAFF. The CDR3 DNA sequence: TGTGCCAGCAGCGCACCAGAGGGTTGGACTGAAGCTTTCTTT.

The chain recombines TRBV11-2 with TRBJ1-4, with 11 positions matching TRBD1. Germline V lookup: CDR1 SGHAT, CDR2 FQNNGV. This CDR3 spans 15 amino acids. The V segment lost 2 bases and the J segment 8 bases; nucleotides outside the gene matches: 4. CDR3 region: CASSLRGTGGEKLFF. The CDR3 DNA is TGTGCCAGCAGCTTAAGAGGGACAGGGGGGGAAAAACTGTTTTTT.

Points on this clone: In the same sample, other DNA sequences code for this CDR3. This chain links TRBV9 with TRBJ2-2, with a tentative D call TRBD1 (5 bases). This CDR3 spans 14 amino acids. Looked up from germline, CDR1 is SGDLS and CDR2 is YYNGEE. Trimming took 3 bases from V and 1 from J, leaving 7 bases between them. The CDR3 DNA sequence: TGTGCCAGCAGCGGAACAGGGAACACCGGGGAGCTGTTTTTT. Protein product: CASSGTGNTGELFF.

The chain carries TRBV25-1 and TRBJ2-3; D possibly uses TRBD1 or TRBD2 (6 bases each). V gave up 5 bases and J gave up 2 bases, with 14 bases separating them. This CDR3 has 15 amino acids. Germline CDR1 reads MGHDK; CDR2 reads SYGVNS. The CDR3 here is CASSRGQFNTDTQYF. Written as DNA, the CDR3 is TGTGCCAGCAGTCGGGGGCAGTTCAACACAGATACGCAGTATTTT.

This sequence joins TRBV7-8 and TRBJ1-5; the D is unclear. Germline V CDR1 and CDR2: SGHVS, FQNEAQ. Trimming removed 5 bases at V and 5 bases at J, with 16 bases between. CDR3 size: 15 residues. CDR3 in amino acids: CASSHPPTRYQPQHF. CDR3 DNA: TGTGCCAGCAGCCACCCGCCTACCAGATATCAGCCCCAGCATTTT. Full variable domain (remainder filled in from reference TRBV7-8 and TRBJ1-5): GAGVSQSPRYKVAKRGQDVALRCDPISGHVSLFWYQQALGQGPEFLTYFQNEAQLDKSGLPSDRFFAERPEGSVSTLKIQRTQQEDSAVYLCASSHPPTRYQPQHFGDGTRLSIL.

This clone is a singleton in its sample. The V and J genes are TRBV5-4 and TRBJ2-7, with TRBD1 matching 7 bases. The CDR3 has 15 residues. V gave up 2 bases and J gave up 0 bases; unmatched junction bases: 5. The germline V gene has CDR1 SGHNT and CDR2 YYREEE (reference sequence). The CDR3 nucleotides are TGTGCCAGCAGCTTTGGCAGGGGGAGCTCCTACGAGCAGTACTTC. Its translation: CASSFGRGSSYEQYF.

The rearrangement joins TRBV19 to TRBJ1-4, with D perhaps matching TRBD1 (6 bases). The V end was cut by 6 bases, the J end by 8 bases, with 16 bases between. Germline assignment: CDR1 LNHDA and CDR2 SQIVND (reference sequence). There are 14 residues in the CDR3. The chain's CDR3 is CASRPRDGTEKLFF. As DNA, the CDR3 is TGTGCCAGTAGGCCCCGGGACGGGACAGAAAAACTGTTTTTT.

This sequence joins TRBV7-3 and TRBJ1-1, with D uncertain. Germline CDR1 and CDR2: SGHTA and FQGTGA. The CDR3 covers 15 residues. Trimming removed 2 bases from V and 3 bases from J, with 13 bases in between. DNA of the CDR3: TGTGCCAGCAGCTTATCGGCCGGAAAGGACACTGAAGCTTTCTTT. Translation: CASSLSAGKDTEAFF.

The CDR3 nucleotides are TGTGCCAGCAGCTTGGATCTGGGAAACGAGCAGTACTTC. Translated: CASSLDLGNEQYF. The V gene is TRBV5-5, the J gene TRBJ2-7; D is undetermined. This CDR3 has 13 residues. Trimming pared 0 bases from V and 5 bases from J, leaving 9 bases between. The germline V gene has CDR1 SGHKS and CDR2 YYEKEE (reference sequence). The full variable domain, rest sourced from reference TRBV5-5 and TRBJ2-7, is DAGVTQSPTHLIKTRGQQVTLRCSPISGHKSVSWYQQVLGQGPQFIFQYYEKEERGRGNFPDRFSARQFPNYSSELNVNALLLGDSALYLCASSLDLGNEQYFGPGTRLTVT.

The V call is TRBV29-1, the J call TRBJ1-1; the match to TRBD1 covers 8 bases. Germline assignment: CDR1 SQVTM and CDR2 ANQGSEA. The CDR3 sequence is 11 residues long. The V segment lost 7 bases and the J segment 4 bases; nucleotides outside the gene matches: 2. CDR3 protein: CSGQGATEAFF. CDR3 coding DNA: TGCAGCGGCCAGGGGGCCACTGAAGCTTTCTTT. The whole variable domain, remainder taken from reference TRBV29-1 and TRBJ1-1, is SAVISQKPSRDICQRGTSLTIQCQVDSQVTMMFWYRQQPGQSLTLIATANQGSEATYESGFVIDKFPISRPNLTFSTLTVSNMSPEDSSIYLCSGQGATEAFFGQGTRLTVV.

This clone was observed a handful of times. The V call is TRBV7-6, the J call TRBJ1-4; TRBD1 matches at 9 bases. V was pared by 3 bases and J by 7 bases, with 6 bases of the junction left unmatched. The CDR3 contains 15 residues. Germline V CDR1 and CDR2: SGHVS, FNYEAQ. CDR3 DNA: TGTGCCAGCAGCTTGCGGGACAGGGTAACTGAAAAACTGTTTTTT. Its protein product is CASSLRDRVTEKLFF.

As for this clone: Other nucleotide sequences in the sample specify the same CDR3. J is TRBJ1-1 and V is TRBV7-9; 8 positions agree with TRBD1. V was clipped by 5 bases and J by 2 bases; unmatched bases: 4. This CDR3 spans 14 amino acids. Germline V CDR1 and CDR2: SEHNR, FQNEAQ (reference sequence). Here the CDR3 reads CASSLGQGNTEAFF. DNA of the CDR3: TGTGCCAGCAGCCTCGGACAGGGCAACACTGAAGCTTTCTTT.

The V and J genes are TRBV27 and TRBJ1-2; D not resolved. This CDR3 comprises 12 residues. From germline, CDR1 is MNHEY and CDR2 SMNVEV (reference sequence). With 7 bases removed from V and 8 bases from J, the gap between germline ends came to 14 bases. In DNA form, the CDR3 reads TGTGCCAGCAAACCCCCCTTCGGGGGCTACACCTTC. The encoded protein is CASKPPFGGYTF.

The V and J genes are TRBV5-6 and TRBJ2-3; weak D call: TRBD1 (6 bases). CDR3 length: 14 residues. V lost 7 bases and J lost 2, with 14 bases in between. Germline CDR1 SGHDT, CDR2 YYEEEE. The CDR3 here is CASCWGRITDTQYF. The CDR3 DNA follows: TGTGCCAGCTGTTGGGGGCGGATCACAGATACGCAGTATTTT.